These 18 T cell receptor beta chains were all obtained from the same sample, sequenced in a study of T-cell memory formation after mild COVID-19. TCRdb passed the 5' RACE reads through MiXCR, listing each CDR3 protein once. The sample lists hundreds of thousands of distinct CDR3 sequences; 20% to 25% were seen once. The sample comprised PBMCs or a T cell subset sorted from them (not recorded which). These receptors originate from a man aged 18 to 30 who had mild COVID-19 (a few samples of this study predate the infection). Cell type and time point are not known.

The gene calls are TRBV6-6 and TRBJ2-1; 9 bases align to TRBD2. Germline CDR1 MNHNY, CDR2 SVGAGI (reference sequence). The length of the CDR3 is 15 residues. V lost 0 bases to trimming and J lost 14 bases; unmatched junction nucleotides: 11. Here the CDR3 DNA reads TGTGCCAGCAGTTACTCGCTAGCGGGGTCTCTTGGAGAGTTCTTC. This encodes CASSYSLAGSLGEFF.

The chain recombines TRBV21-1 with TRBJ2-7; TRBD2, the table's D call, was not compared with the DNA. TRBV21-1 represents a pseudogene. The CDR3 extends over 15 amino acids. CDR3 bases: TGTGCCAGCAGCAAAGTACGGGGGGTACTAGGCGAGCAGTACGTC. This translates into CASSKVRGVLGEQYV.

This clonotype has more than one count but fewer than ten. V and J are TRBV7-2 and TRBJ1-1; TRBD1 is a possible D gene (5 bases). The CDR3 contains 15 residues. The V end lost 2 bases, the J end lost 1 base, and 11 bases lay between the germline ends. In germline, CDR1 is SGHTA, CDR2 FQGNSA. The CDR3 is CASSLSAGSNTEAFF. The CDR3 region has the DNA TGTGCCAGCAGCTTATCCGCAGGGTCGAACACTGAAGCTTTCTTT.

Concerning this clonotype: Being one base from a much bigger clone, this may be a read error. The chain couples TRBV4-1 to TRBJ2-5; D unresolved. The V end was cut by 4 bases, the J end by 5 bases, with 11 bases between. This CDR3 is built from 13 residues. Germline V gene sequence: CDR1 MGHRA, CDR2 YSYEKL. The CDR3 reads CASSPTVLETQYF. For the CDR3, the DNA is TGCGCCAGCAGCCCCACGGTTCTGGAGACCCAGTACTTC.

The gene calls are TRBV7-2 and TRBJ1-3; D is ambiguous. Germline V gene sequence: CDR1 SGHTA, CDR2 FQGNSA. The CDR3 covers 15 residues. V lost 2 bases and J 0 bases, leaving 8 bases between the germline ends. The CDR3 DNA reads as TGTGCCAGCAGCTTAAACGCCCGCTCTGGAAACACCATATATTTT. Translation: CASSLNARSGNTIYF.

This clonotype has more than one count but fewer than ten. Here the CDR3 reads CASSYFRGEQFF. Written as DNA, the CDR3 is TGTGCCAGCAGTTACTTCAGGGGTGAGCAGTTCTTC. The chain couples TRBV6-5 to TRBJ2-1, with D possibly being TRBD1 (6 bases). V lost 1 base, J lost 9 bases, and 7 bases lay in between. CDR3 size: 12 residues. CDR1 is MNHEY and CDR2 is SVGAGI in the germline V gene.

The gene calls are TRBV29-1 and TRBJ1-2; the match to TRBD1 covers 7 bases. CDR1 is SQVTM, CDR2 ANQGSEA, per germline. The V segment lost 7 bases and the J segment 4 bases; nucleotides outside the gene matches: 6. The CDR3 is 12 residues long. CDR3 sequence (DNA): TGCAGCGCCAGACAGGGTCTCTATGGCTACACCTTC. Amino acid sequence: CSARQGLYGYTF.

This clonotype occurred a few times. The CDR3 loop is CASSLSSPEAFF. The CDR3, as DNA: TGTGCCAGCAGCTTAAGTAGCCCTGAAGCTTTCTTT. The chain has TRBV7-9 and TRBJ1-1; D is uncertain. This CDR3 is built from 12 residues. V lost 2 bases, J lost 6 bases, and 7 bases lay in between. The V gene's germline CDR1 is SEHNR and CDR2 FQNEAQ (reference sequence).

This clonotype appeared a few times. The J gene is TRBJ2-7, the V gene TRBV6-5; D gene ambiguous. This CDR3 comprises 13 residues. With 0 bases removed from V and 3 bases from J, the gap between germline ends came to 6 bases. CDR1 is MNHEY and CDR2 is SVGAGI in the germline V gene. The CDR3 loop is CASSYSLVYEQYF. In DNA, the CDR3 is TGTGCCAGCAGTTACTCTCTAGTCTACGAGCAGTACTTC.

The DNA for the CDR3 is TGTGCCAGCAGCCGCGTGGGACTAGCGGGGTTCTCCTACAATGAGCAGTTCTTC. This codes for CASSRVGLAGFSYNEQFF. The chain has TRBV28 and TRBJ2-1; TRBD2 aligns across 13 bases. Germline CDR1 is MDHEN and CDR2 is SYDVKM. Trimming removed 6 bases from V and 0 bases from J; junction bases left unmatched: 8. CDR3 length: 18 amino acids.

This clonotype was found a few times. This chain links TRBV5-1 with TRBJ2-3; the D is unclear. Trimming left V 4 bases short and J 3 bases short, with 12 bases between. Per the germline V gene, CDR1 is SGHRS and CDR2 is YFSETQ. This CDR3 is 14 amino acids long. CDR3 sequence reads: CASSGGVRTDTQYF. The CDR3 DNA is TGCGCCAGCAGCGGTGGGGTGAGAACAGATACGCAGTATTTT.

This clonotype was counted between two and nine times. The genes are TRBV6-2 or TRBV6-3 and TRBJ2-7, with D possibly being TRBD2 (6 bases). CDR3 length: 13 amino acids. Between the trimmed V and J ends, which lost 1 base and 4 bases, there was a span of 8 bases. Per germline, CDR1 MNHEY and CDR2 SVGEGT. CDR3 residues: CASSYWEAYEQYF. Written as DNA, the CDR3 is TGTGCCAGCAGTTACTGGGAGGCTTACGAGCAGTACTTC.

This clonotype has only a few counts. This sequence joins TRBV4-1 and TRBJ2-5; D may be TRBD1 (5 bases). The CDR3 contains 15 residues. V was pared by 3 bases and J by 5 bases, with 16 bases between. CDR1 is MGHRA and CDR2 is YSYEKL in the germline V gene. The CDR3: CASSQAQLGPETQYF. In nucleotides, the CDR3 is TGCGCCAGCAGCCAGGCCCAATTGGGGCCGGAGACCCAGTACTTC.

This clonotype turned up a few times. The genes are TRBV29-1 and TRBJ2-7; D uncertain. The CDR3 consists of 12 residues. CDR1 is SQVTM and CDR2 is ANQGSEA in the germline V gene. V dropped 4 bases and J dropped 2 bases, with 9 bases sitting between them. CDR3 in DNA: TGCAGCGTTGGGGGAACTACCTACGAGCAGTACTTC. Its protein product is CSVGGTTYEQYF.

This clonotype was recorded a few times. The CDR3: CASSPAGGGYEQYF. CDR3 bases: TGTGCCAGCAGCCCCGCCGGGGGCGGCTACGAGCAGTACTTC. The V and J genes are TRBV7-9 and TRBJ2-7; the D call may be TRBD1 or TRBD2 (6 bases each). CDR3 length equals 14 residues. The V gene lost 5 bases and the J gene lost 3 bases, with 14 bases spanning the gap. Germline values: CDR1 SEHNR, CDR2 FQNEAQ (reference sequence).

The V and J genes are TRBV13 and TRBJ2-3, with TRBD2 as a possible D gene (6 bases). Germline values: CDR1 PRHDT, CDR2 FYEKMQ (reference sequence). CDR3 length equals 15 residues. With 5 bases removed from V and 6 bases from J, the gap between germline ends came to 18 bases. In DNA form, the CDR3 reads TGTGCCAGCAGCCCCCGACTAGGGTCGTTTGATACGCAGTATTTT. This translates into CASSPRLGSFDTQYF. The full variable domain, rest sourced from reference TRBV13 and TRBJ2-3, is AAGVIQSPRHLIKEKRETATLKCYPIPRHDTVYWYQQGPGQDPQFLISFYEKMQSDKGSIPDRFSAQQFSDYHSELNMSSLELGDSALYFCASSPRLGSFDTQYFGPGTRLTVL.

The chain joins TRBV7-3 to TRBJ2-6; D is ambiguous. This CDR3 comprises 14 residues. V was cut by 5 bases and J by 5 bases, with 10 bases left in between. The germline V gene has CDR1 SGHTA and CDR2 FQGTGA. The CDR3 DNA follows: TGTGCCAGCAGCCTCATCTTCCGGGCCAACGTCCTGACTTTC. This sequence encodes CASSLIFRANVLTF.

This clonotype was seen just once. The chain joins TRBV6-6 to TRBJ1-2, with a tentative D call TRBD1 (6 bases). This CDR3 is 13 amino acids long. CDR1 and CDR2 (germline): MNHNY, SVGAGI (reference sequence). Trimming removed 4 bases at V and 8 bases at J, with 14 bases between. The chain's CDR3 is CASSWGALGGYTF. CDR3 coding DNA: TGTGCCAGCAGTTGGGGGGCGCTAGGGGGCTACACCTTC.